Following are 32 T cell receptor beta chains from one sample sequenced in a study of shared clonotypes between healthy human individuals. Naive CD8 cells comprised CD45RO-negative, CCR7-positively selected cells, excluding terminally differentiated effector memory CD45RA+ cells. Measured with immunoSEQ multiplex PCR; TCRdb has only the in-frame clones, and not every one. Among about 2 million clones listed, 85% to 95% were seen once. Specimen: naive CD8+ T cells sorted from blood. These TCRs come from a man between 18 and 35 years old in good health.

The chain combines TRBV27 with TRBJ2-7; D is perhaps TRBD2 (6 bases). Per germline, CDR1 MNHEY and CDR2 SMNVEV (reference sequence). V shed 3 bases and J shed 4 bases, with 22 bases lying between them. This CDR3 has 17 amino acids. CDR3 loop: CASSLSGGTAKLYEQYF. CDR3 DNA: TGTGCCAGCAGTTTGTCCGGTGGGACTGCCAAGTTATACGAGCAGTACTTC.

The rearrangement joins TRBV6-1 to TRBJ1-2, with TRBD1 matching 9 bases. CDR1 MNHNS and CDR2 SASEGT come from the germline V gene. This CDR3 spans 15 amino acids. The ends lost 5 bases at V and 3 bases at J; junction bases unmatched: 7. The CDR3 DNA reads TGTGCCAGCAGTAAAGGACAGGGGAACGACTATGGCTACACCTTC. This codes for CASSKGQGNDYGYTF.

This clone was observed once. The rearrangement uses TRBV5-6 and TRBJ1-2; 9 positions agree with TRBD1. The CDR3 is 14 amino acids. CDR1 and CDR2 from the germline V gene are SGHDT and YYEEEE. V trimming: 0 bases; J trimming: 7 bases; junction bases outside the gene matches: 4. CDR3: CASSLGTGGPGYTF. CDR3 nucleotides: TGTGCCAGCAGCTTGGGAACAGGGGGCCCTGGCTACACCTTC.

The rearrangement links TRBV10-2 to TRBJ2-3; the D gene could be TRBD1 or TRBD2 (5 bases each). CDR1 and CDR2 from the germline V gene are WSHSY and SAAADI. The CDR3 length is 14 residues. Trimming removed 3 bases from V and 1 base from J, with 8 bases in between. CDR3 DNA: TGCGCCAGCAGTGAATTGGGGGGCACAGATACGCAGTATTTT. This codes for CASSELGGTDTQYF.

The gene calls are TRBV7-8 and TRBJ2-3; D ambiguous. Germline loops: CDR1 SGHVS, CDR2 FQNEAQ. This CDR3 has 13 amino acids. The V and J ends lost 2 bases and 4 bases respectively, with 7 bases between them. CDR3 DNA: TGTGCCAGCAGCTTATGGATTTCAGATACGCAGTATTTT. This sequence encodes CASSLWISDTQYF.

The chain uses TRBV5-1 and TRBJ2-3; 8 nucleotides agree with TRBD1. The CDR3 runs 16 residues. In germline, CDR1 is SGHRS, CDR2 YFSETQ. V was clipped by 4 bases and J by 2 bases; unmatched bases: 9. The CDR3 DNA reads as TGCGCCAGCAGCCCTCTGGACAGGGAGTTCACAGATACGCAGTATTTT. Amino acid sequence: CASSPLDREFTDTQYF.

This clone has just a few counts. This chain uses TRBV4-1 with TRBJ1-5; D perhaps matches TRBD1 (6 bases). V lost 1 base to trimming and J lost 7 bases, with 17 bases between them. Germline V gives CDR1 MGHRA, CDR2 YSYEKL. The CDR3 contains 16 residues. The CDR3 loop reads CASSQVWGALRQPQHF. In nucleotides, the CDR3 is TGCGCCAGCAGCCAAGTGTGGGGGGCCTTAAGGCAGCCCCAGCATTTT.

The chain uses TRBV18 and TRBJ2-7; D remains unclear. This CDR3 has 15 residues. V dropped 6 bases and J dropped 3 bases, with 18 bases sitting between them. Per germline, CDR1 KGHSH and CDR2 LQKENI. CDR3 amino acids: CASSDDTTVGYEQYF. The CDR3 bases are TGTGCCAGCTCTGACGACACCACGGTTGGCTACGAGCAGTACTTC.

This chain links TRBV5-8 with TRBJ2-7; perhaps TRBD1 as D (5 bases). V was clipped by 1 base and J by 4 bases, with 9 bases between them. The CDR3 is 13 amino acids. In germline, CDR1 is SGHTS, CDR2 YDEGEE. DNA of the CDR3: TGTGCCAGCAGCTTGCCAGGGCCATACGAGCAGTACTTC. Translated: CASSLPGPYEQYF.

This chain connects TRBV4-2 to TRBJ2-7; no definite D call. Trimming took 4 bases from V and 6 from J, leaving 13 bases between them. CDR3 length: 13 amino acids. CDR1 is LGHNA and CDR2 is YNFKEQ in the germline V gene. CDR3 sequence: CASSPRVGSEQYF. CDR3 in DNA: TGTGCCAGCAGCCCCCGAGTGGGAAGCGAGCAGTACTTC.

The V and J genes are TRBV30 and TRBJ2-7, with TRBD1 identical over 7 bases. The germline gives CDR1 GTSNPN, CDR2 SVGIG (reference sequence). V lost 5 bases, J lost 1 base, and 8 bases stayed unmatched. The CDR3 length is 14 residues. This chain's CDR3 is CAWLSGTDSYEQYF. Here the CDR3 DNA reads TGTGCCTGGCTTTCCGGGACAGATTCCTACGAGCAGTACTTC.

V usage is TRBV27 and J usage is TRBJ2-7, with 9 bases that match TRBD2. V lost 8 bases and J lost 6; bases outside the gene matches: 11. The CDR3 extends over 14 amino acids. The germline V gene has CDR1 MNHEY and CDR2 SMNVEV (reference sequence). CDR3 in DNA: TGTGCCAGCGGGATTGGGCTAGCGGGGTCCGAGCAGTACTTC. Translation gives CASGIGLAGSEQYF.

With regard to this clone: This same CDR3 is encoded by further DNA sequences in the sample. The chain is built from TRBV27 and TRBJ1-5; D gene uncertain. The CDR3 totals 13 residues. The germline gives CDR1 MNHEY, CDR2 SMNVEV (reference sequence). V dropped 2 bases and J dropped 0 bases, with 2 bases sitting between them. The CDR3: CASSLRSNQPQHF. The CDR3 DNA follows: TGTGCCAGCAGTTTACGTAGCAATCAGCCCCAGCATTTT.

This clone was recorded only once. Different DNA sequences within this sample yield the same CDR3. The CDR3 region is CASSLGGTDTQYF. The CDR3 DNA is TGTGCCAGCAGCTTGGGAGGCACAGATACGCAGTATTTT. V is TRBV11-3 and J is TRBJ2-3; TRBD2 might be the D (5 bases). The CDR3 runs 13 residues. V was trimmed by 3 bases and J by 1 base, leaving 5 bases between them. The V gene's germline CDR1 is SGHNT and CDR2 YENEEA.

The V gene is TRBV27, the J gene TRBJ2-1, with D maybe TRBD2 (6 bases). The V gene lost 5 bases and the J gene lost 1 base, with 12 bases spanning the gap. This CDR3 is 15 amino acids long. The germline V gene encodes CDR1 MNHEY and CDR2 SMNVEV (reference sequence). CDR3 nucleotide sequence: TGTGCCAGCAGTCCGTTGGGGGGTTCCTACAATGAGCAGTTCTTC. Its protein is CASSPLGGSYNEQFF.

The V gene is TRBV5-1, the J gene TRBJ1-2; 8 bases agree with TRBD1. CDR1 and CDR2 (germline): SGHRS, YFSETQ. Trimming took 1 base from V and 4 from J; bases not matched to a gene: 9. The CDR3 contains 16 residues. CDR3 in amino acids: CASSLQDRGVLYGYTF. Written as DNA, the CDR3 is TGCGCCAGCAGCTTGCAAGACAGGGGTGTTCTCTATGGCTACACCTTC. Looking up the rest from reference TRBV5-1 and TRBJ1-2 gives the full variable domain: KAGVTQTPRYLIKTRGQQVTLSCSPISGHRSVSWYQQTPGQGLQFLFEYFSETQRNKGNFPGRFSGRQFSNSRSEMNVSTLELGDSALYLCASSLQDRGVLYGYTFGSGTRLTVV.

This chain joins TRBV19 and TRBJ1-3, with D uncertain. The V and J ends lost 5 bases and 7 bases respectively, with 15 bases between them. The CDR3 spans 14 residues. Germline V CDR1 and CDR2: LNHDA, SQIVND (reference sequence). The CDR3 DNA is TGTGCCAGTAGTGACGACGGGGAAGTCAACACCATATATTTT. Translation: CASSDDGEVNTIYF.

The chain uses TRBV11-2 and TRBJ2-7; weak D call: TRBD1 (5 bases). V lost 5 bases and J 4 bases, leaving 9 bases between the germline ends. CDR1 is SGHAT, CDR2 FQNNGV, per germline. There are 12 residues in the CDR3. CDR3 amino acids: CASSQGRYEQYF. CDR3 bases: TGTGCCAGCAGCCAGGGCCGGTACGAGCAGTACTTC.

The chain is built from TRBV27 and TRBJ2-5, with TRBD2 matching over 7 bases. The CDR3 loop spans 14 amino acids. Germline V gives CDR1 MNHEY, CDR2 SMNVEV (reference sequence). Losses at the gene ends were 5 bases for V and 5 bases for J; bases not matched to a gene: 8. The DNA for the CDR3 is TGTGCCAGCAGTGCTCAACTAGCGCCGGAGACCCAGTACTTC. It yields the protein CASSAQLAPETQYF.

The V call is TRBV10-3, the J call TRBJ2-7, with 14 bases identical to TRBD2. Germline trimming cut 7 bases from V and 2 bases from J; bases unmatched to any gene: 4. This CDR3 region has 15 residues. Germline values: CDR1 ENHRY, CDR2 SYGVKD. For the CDR3, the DNA is TGTGCCATCACCCGACTAGCGGGGGGGGCCTACGAGCAGTACTTC. Translating it yields CAITRLAGGAYEQYF.

J is TRBJ2-7 and V is TRBV12-5; 8 positions match TRBD1. The germline V gene has CDR1 LGHNT and CDR2 FRNRAP. This CDR3 is built from 14 residues. With V trimmed by 5 bases and J by 5 bases, 8 bases remained unmatched. The CDR3 loop is CASGPGTGFDEQYF. CDR3 DNA: TGTGCTAGTGGTCCTGGGACAGGCTTCGACGAGCAGTACTTC.

The J gene is TRBJ2-3, the V gene TRBV27; D gene ambiguous. V lost 5 bases and J 0 bases, leaving 9 bases between the germline ends. Germline V gene sequence: CDR1 MNHEY, CDR2 SMNVEV (reference sequence). The CDR3 extends over 14 amino acids. This CDR3 reads CASSPDTSTDTQYF. In nucleotides, the CDR3 is TGTGCCAGCAGTCCAGATACTAGCACAGATACGCAGTATTTT.

The chain couples TRBV6-5 to TRBJ1-1; no definite D call. V was clipped by 0 bases and J by 10 bases, with 12 bases between them. The V gene's germline CDR1 is MNHEY and CDR2 SVGAGI. The CDR3 loop spans 13 amino acids. As DNA, the CDR3 is TGTGCCAGCAGTTACTCAGCAATGGCAGGAGCTTTCTTT. This codes for CASSYSAMAGAFF.

About this clone itself: One end of the junction varies from germline; a read error may be responsible. The chain has TRBV7-9 and TRBJ2-1, with 12 bases lining up with TRBD1. The CDR3 has 15 residues. Germline V lookup: CDR1 SEHNR, CDR2 FQNEAQ (reference sequence). CDR3 in DNA: TGTGCCAGCAGCTGGGGGACAGGGGGCTACGATGAGCAGTTCTTC. Amino acids: CASSWGTGGYDEQFF.

This clone was seen only a few times. DNA for the CDR3: TGTGCCAGCATCTCCCCCGGGACAGGGCTCGGCTACACCTTC. Encoded protein: CASISPGTGLGYTF. V and J are TRBV28 and TRBJ1-2; 9 nucleotides agree with TRBD1. Germline CDR1 and CDR2: MDHEN and SYDVKM. The CDR3 sequence is 14 residues long. V lost 7 bases and J lost 8; bases outside the gene matches: 11.

The chain links TRBV7-8 to TRBJ1-2, with TRBD1 as a possible D gene (6 bases). From germline, CDR1 is SGHVS and CDR2 FQNEAQ. The CDR3 totals 14 residues. Between the trimmed V and J ends, which lost 3 bases and 7 bases, there was a span of 15 bases. CDR3 sequence reads: CASSFTQGGGGYTF. The CDR3 nucleotides read TGTGCCAGCAGCTTTACACAGGGAGGGGGTGGCTACACCTTC.

J is TRBJ2-7 and V is TRBV29-1, with 10 bases that match TRBD1. Germline assignment: CDR1 SQVTM and CDR2 ANQGSEA. J lost 4 bases, V lost 3 bases, and 6 bases had no gene match. This CDR3 is built from 14 residues. The CDR3 protein is CSVESGTGEYEQYF. CDR3 DNA: TGCAGCGTTGAGTCCGGGACAGGGGAATACGAGCAGTACTTC.

The chain recombines TRBV14 with TRBJ2-2, with unresolved D. CDR3 length equals 14 residues. V was pared by 5 bases and J by 3 bases, with 10 bases between. CDR1 SGHDN and CDR2 FVKESK come from the germline V gene. The DNA of the CDR3 is TGTGCCAGCAGCTCATTTAGGGACACCGGGGAGCTGTTTTTT. This sequence encodes CASSSFRDTGELFF.

The chain couples TRBV11-2 to TRBJ2-3, with unresolved D. CDR1 is SGHAT and CDR2 is FQNNGV in the germline V gene. The CDR3 length is 14 residues. Trimming pared 3 bases from V and 1 base from J, leaving 8 bases between. CDR3 DNA: TGTGCCAGCAGCTTTAGGCTAGGCACAGATACGCAGTATTTT. Protein sequence: CASSFRLGTDTQYF.

A note on this clone: Additional DNA sequences in this sample encode the identical CDR3. The CDR3 DNA follows: TGTGCCAGCAGCTTAACCGAGAGCTCCTACAATGAGCAGTTCTTC. This encodes CASSLTESSYNEQFF. V gene TRBV7-8 combines with J gene TRBJ2-1; no definite D call. Germline CDR1 is SGHVS and CDR2 is FQNEAQ. V was cut by 2 bases and J by 0 bases, with 8 bases left in between. CDR3 length equals 15 residues.

The V call is TRBV29-1, the J call TRBJ2-1; a weak D match, TRBD2 (5 bases). Germline-derived CDR1 and CDR2 are SQVTM and ANQGSEA. The CDR3 extends over 14 amino acids. V lost 3 bases, J lost 7 bases, and 16 bases lay in between. The CDR3 reads CSVDGVPERNEQFF. CDR3 DNA: TGCAGCGTTGACGGGGTCCCCGAGCGGAATGAGCAGTTCTTC.

This chain joins TRBV7-2 and TRBJ2-7; 15 nucleotides agree with TRBD2. The CDR3 runs to 15 residues. J lost 3 bases, V lost 5 bases, and 2 bases had no gene match. Germline CDR1 is SGHTA and CDR2 is FQGNSA. CDR3 sequence: CASSEGLAGGYEQYF. Written as DNA, the CDR3 is TGTGCCAGCAGCGAGGGACTAGCGGGGGGCTACGAGCAGTACTTC.